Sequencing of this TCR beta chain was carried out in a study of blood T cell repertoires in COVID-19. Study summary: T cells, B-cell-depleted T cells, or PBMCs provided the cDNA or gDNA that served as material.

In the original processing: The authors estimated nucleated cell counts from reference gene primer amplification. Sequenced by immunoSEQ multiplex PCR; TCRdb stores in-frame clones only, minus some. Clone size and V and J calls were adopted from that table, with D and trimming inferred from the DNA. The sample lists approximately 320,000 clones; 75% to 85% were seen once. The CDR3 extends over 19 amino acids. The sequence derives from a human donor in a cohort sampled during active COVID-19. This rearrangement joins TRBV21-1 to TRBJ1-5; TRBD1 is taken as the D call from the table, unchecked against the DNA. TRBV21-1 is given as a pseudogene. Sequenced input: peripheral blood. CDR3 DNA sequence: TGTGCCAGCAGCTCTCGGCCGGGAGACAGGGGGTTGAGCAATCAGCCCCAGCATTTT. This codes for CASSSRPGDRGLSNQPQHF.